This T cell receptor beta chain is from a study of OX40 agonist ivuxolimab in advanced cancers. Overall study: Ivuxolimab, an antibody that agonizes OX40 (CD134), was administered to the patients. Intravenous ivuxolimab at 0.01 to 10 mg/kg was given to patients every 2 weeks.

In regard to this clone: As yet, its antigen is unknown.

General observations from the study: In general, CD8+ T cells held more expanded clones than CD4+ did, on average.

Assay: immunoSEQ multiplex PCR; the TCRdb copy retains only in-frame clones and omits some. The table shows tens of thousands of clones, with 88% occurring only once. The sequencing used CD4+ or CD8+ T cells sorted from blood, collected in a trial of the OX40 agonist ivuxolimab. The source is an adult with an advanced solid tumor such as melanoma, head and neck, liver or kidney cancer.

The CDR3 DNA follows: TGTGCCAGCAGCCCCGCGGGGCTACTGGGGTCACCCCTCCACTTT. Translating it yields CASSPAGLLGSPLHF. The gene calls are TRBV5-6 and TRBJ1-6; a weak D match, TRBD1 (5 bases). This CDR3 contains 15 residues. The germline V gene encodes CDR1 SGHDT and CDR2 YYEEEE. V was shortened by 4 bases and J by 10 bases, with 18 bases between the two germline ends.